These 14 T cell receptor beta chains were sequenced from one sample in a study of blood T cell repertoires in COVID-19. Only in-frame clones appear in the TCRdb table, and some are missing; sequencing was by immunoSEQ multiplex PCR. The data hold a few hundred thousand clones, with more than 80% observed a single time. Sequencing was performed on peripheral blood. Source of these receptors: a woman aged 80 or older with acute or convalescent COVID-19.

This chain connects TRBV11-3 to TRBJ1-4; no firm D call. From germline, CDR1 is SGHNT and CDR2 YENEEA. V was shortened by 3 bases and J by 3 bases, with 11 bases between the two germline ends. This CDR3 has 15 amino acids. The CDR3 loop reads CASSFSSGANEKLFF. CDR3 DNA: TGTGCCAGCAGCTTCTCCTCCGGGGCTAATGAAAAACTGTTTTTT. Complete variable domain (other parts from reference TRBV11-3 and TRBJ1-4): EAGVVQSPRYKIIEKKQPVAFWCNPISGHNTLYWYLQNLGQGPELLIRYENEEAVDDSQLPKDRFSAERLKGVDSTLKIQPAELGDSAVYLCASSFSSGANEKLFFGSGTQLSVL.

Concerning this clone: Other DNA sequences in the sample encode the same CDR3. J is TRBJ1-4 and V is TRBV9, with D maybe TRBD1 (6 bases). This CDR3 comprises 12 residues. Germline V gene data show CDR1 as SGDLS and CDR2 as YYNGEE. The V end lost 4 bases, the J end lost 7 bases, and 8 bases lay between the germline ends. The CDR3 is CASSRGGEKLFF. The CDR3 nucleotides are TGTGCCAGCAGCAGGGGGGGTGAAAAACTGTTTTTT.

V usage is TRBV5-1 and J usage is TRBJ2-1; 7 nucleotides agree with TRBD2. The trim removed 5 bases at V and 5 bases at J, leaving 7 bases unmatched. From germline, CDR1 is SGHRS and CDR2 YFSETQ. The CDR3 sequence is 14 residues long. CDR3 in amino acids: CASRSGGGDNEQFF. The CDR3 DNA is TGCGCCAGCAGATCCGGGGGAGGGGACAATGAGCAGTTCTTC.

This clone has only one observation. The chain employs TRBV6-6 and TRBJ1-6, with D maybe TRBD1 (6 bases). CDR3 size: 16 residues. Germline V gives CDR1 MNHNY, CDR2 SVGAGI (reference sequence). The V end lost 8 bases, the J end lost 6 bases, and 20 bases lay between the germline ends. As DNA, the CDR3 is TGTGCCAGCGGACAGTCCCCCCATGTCGGTAATTCACCCCTCCACTTT. Protein product: CASGQSPHVGNSPLHF.

This sequence joins TRBV5-1 and TRBJ2-3; 7 nucleotides line up with TRBD1. Trimming at V came to 6 bases and at J to 3 bases, leaving 4 bases not matched to a gene. CDR3 length: 13 amino acids. Germline CDR1 SGHRS, CDR2 YFSETQ. DNA of the CDR3: TGCGCCAGCACCGAGGGGGCGACAGATACGCAGTATTTT. Translating it yields CASTEGATDTQYF.

The J gene is TRBJ2-1, the V gene TRBV3-1 (or the pseudogene TRBV3-2); 13 bases are shared with TRBD2. This CDR3 contains 21 residues. J lost 0 bases, V lost 0 bases, and 11 bases had no gene match. Germline loops: CDR1 LGHDT, CDR2 YNNKEL (reference sequence). CDR3 DNA sequence: TGTGCCAGCAGCCAAGATAGGGCGACTAGCGGGAGGCCACTCTCCTACAATGAGCAGTTCTTC. Protein: CASSQDRATSGRPLSYNEQFF.

This chain connects TRBV6-5 to TRBJ2-7; D possibly corresponds to TRBD1 (6 bases). V shed 8 bases and J shed 6 bases, with 14 bases lying between them. The CDR3 covers 12 residues. Germline lookup yields CDR1 MNHEY and CDR2 SVGAGI. CDR3 sequence: CASGSVGAEQYF. CDR3 coding DNA: TGTGCCAGCGGCTCCGTGGGGGCCGAGCAGTACTTC.

J is TRBJ1-6 and V is TRBV5-6; no clear D gene. From germline, CDR1 is SGHDT and CDR2 YYEEEE. The V and J ends lost 1 base and 7 bases respectively, with 18 bases between them. The CDR3 runs to 17 residues. The CDR3 loop reads CASSLSGAERENSPLHF. In DNA form, the CDR3 reads TGTGCCAGCAGCTTGTCCGGTGCGGAGAGGGAGAATTCACCCCTCCACTTT.

V usage is TRBV6-5 and J usage is TRBJ2-7, with 7 positions matching TRBD1. The J segment lost 6 bases and the V segment lost 9 bases, leaving 5 bases of the junction unmatched. Germline CDR1 MNHEY, CDR2 SVGAGI. The CDR3 extends over 11 amino acids. CDR3 amino acids: CARETGPEQYF. CDR3 nucleotide sequence: TGTGCCAGGGAGACAGGGCCCGAGCAGTACTTC.

This clone was picked up a small number of times. The rearrangement links TRBV30 to TRBJ2-3; D is perhaps TRBD2 (7 bases). The CDR3 runs 13 residues. Germline CDR1 and CDR2: GTSNPN and SVGIG (reference sequence). V shed 3 bases and J shed 5 bases, with 12 bases lying between them. In DNA form, the CDR3 reads TGTGCCTGGAGGTGGGGGGGCATAGATACGCAGTATTTT. This encodes CAWRWGGIDTQYF.

The rearrangement joins TRBV28 to TRBJ2-3; a weak D match, TRBD2 (6 bases). Germline CDR1 is MDHEN and CDR2 is SYDVKM. This CDR3 has 16 residues. Trimming took off 0 bases at V and 2 bases at J, with 12 bases between the two ends. CDR3 nucleotide sequence: TGTGCCAGCAGTTTATGGGCTAGCGCTCCCACAGATACGCAGTATTTT. Its protein product is CASSLWASAPTDTQYF.

This chain connects TRBV18 to TRBJ2-5, with D possibly matching TRBD2 (5 bases). V was pared by 3 bases and J by 2 bases, with 7 bases between. Germline V gives CDR1 KGHSH, CDR2 LQKENI. CDR3 size: 13 residues. The CDR3 sequence is CASSPGVQETQYF. In DNA, the CDR3 is TGTGCCAGCTCACCCGGGGTACAAGAGACCCAGTACTTC.

This clone was seen a few times. V is TRBV19 and J is TRBJ1-5, with unresolved D. Trimming took 4 bases from V and 4 from J, leaving 8 bases between them. Germline V gives CDR1 LNHDA, CDR2 SQIVND (reference sequence). The CDR3 totals 13 residues. The DNA for the CDR3 is TGTGCCAGTAGTACCGCGGGAAATCAGCCCCAGCATTTT. Translated, it gives CASSTAGNQPQHF.

This clone was detected once. The chain couples TRBV2 to TRBJ1-2; D may be TRBD1 (5 bases). V lost 7 bases to trimming and J lost 8 bases, with 23 bases between them. CDR3 length: 15 residues. CDR1 and CDR2 from the germline V gene are SNHLY and FYNNEI. The CDR3 sequence is CASKSPGGEVGGYTF. For the CDR3, the DNA is TGTGCCAGCAAGTCACCTGGGGGGGAGGTCGGAGGCTACACCTTC.